This T cell receptor beta chain was sequenced in a study of cytomegalovirus exposure and HLA in healthy donors. The CDR3 has 14 amino acids. CDR1 and CDR2 (germline): MNHEY, SMNVEV (reference sequence). V was shortened by 6 bases and J by 0 bases, with 12 bases between the two germline ends. Profiling relied on immunoSEQ multiplex PCR, and the TCRdb table lists in-frame clones only, not all of them. Here the sample spans approximately 58,000 clones, roughly 95% being singletons. The receptor was isolated from a woman under 30 in good health and CMV-seropositive. This chain connects TRBV27 to TRBJ2-7; D perhaps matches TRBD2 (6 bases). Sequences were obtained from PBMCs. CDR3 loop: CASSPARGSYEQYF. DNA of the CDR3: TGTGCCAGCAGCCCAGCGCGGGGCTCCTACGAGCAGTACTTC.